This TCR beta chain was found in a study of shared clonotypes between healthy human individuals. The CDR3 is 14 residues long. The V segment lost 2 bases and the J segment 2 bases; nucleotides outside the gene matches: 3. The V gene's germline CDR1 is KGHSH and CDR2 LQKENI. Donors were healthy HIV-negative adults without recently reported acute infections or vaccinations. Adult Caucasians living in Nashville, Tennessee made up all of the donors. The table came from immunoSEQ multiplex PCR; TCRdb's copy has only in-frame clones and leaves some out. The sample has 950,000 to 1,100,000 clones, roughly 80% seen once.

The chain recombines TRBV18 with TRBJ2-7; the match to TRBD2 covers 7 bases. The sequenced material came from memory CD4+ T cells sorted from blood. The sample's subset: CD45RA-negative fraction. This receptor was taken from a man younger than 35 in good health. The chain's CDR3 is CASSPGLDPYEQYF. CDR3 coding DNA: TGTGCCAGCTCACCAGGACTAGACCCCTACGAGCAGTACTTC. The full variable domain, rest sourced from reference TRBV18 and TRBJ2-7, is NAGVMQNPRHLVRRRGQEARLRCSPMKGHSHVYWYRQLPEEGLKFMVYLQKENIIDESGMPKERFSAEFPKEGPSILRIQQVVRGDSAAYFCASSPGLDPYEQYFGPGTRLTVT.